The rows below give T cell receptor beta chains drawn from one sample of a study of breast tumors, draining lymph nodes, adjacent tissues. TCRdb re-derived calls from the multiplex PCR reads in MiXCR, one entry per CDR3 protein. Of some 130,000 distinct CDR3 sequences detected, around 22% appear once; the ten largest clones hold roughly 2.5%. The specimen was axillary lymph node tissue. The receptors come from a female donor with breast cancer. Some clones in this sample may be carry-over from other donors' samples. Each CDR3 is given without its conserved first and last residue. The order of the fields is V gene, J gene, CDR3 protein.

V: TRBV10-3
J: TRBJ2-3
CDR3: AISESSRVRTDTQY

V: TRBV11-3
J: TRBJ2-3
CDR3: ASQRGGSTQY

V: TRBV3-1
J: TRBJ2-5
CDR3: ASRGYGPGETQY

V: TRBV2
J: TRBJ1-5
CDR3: ASSGGDSNQPQH

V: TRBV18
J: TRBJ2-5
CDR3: ASSPQSAGALKTQY

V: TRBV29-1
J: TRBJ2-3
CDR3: SVVWGASTDTQY

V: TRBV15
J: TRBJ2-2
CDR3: ATSSPNSFGITGELF

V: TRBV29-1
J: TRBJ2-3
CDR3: SVAQGLSTDTQY

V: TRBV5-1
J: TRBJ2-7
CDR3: ASSTTSGGIEQY

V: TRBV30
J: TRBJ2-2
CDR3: AWSVRNSGKVTGELF

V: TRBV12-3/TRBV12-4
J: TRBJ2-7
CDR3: ASSFPGGGTYEQY

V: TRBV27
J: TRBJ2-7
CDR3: ASSLLRFGDPYEQY

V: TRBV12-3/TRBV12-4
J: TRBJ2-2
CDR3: ASSSMTSGSGELF

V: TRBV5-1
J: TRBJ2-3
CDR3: ASSFAHQDRDEDTQY

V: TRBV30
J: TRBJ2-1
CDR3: AWRRSGGSYEQF

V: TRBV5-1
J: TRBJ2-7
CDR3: ASREGVEQY

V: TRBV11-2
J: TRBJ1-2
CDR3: ASSLTGGSNYGYT

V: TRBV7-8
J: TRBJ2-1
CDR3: ASSLGPGLAGGPRNEQF

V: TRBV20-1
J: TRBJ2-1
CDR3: SATTNEQF

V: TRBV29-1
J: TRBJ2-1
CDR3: GGESRGDNEQF